These 32 T cell receptor beta chains were sequenced from one sample in a study of T cells after yellow fever vaccination. TCRdb reanalysed the 5' RACE reads using MiXCR and keeps one entry per CDR3 protein. Of 250,000 or so distinct CDR3 sequences in the sample, roughly 6.3% are singletons; the top ten hold more than 0.85%. The specimen was CD4+ T cells sorted from PBMCs, collected on the day of the yellow fever booster vaccination. The receptors were sampled from a man between 25 and 39 years old who received the YFV17D yellow fever vaccine.

This clonotype was seen more than once but under ten times. The rearrangement uses TRBV5-1 and TRBJ2-1, with 8 bases fitting TRBD1. V dropped 0 bases and J dropped 6; count of bases not matched to a gene: 2. CDR3 size: 14 residues. Germline assignment: CDR1 SGHRS and CDR2 YFSETQ. The CDR3 here is CASSLGQGTNEQFF. The CDR3 nucleotides are TGCGCCAGCAGCTTGGGACAGGGGACCAATGAGCAGTTCTTC.

This clonotype was observed a handful of times. V gene TRBV5-5 combines with J gene TRBJ2-1; possible D gene TRBD2, 5 bases. Germline CDR1 reads SGHKS; CDR2 reads YYEKEE (reference sequence). The CDR3 is 16 residues long. The ends were cut back, 4 bases at V and 8 bases at J, with 22 bases in the middle. The DNA for the CDR3 is TGTGCCAGCAGCCCGGTTCCCTCCGCCTCTAGCCATGAGCAGTTCTTC. Translating gives CASSPVPSASSHEQFF.

This clonotype was counted many times. The V and J genes are TRBV7-9 and TRBJ2-2; D tentatively fits TRBD1 or TRBD2 (5 bases each). CDR1 SEHNR and CDR2 FQNEAQ come from the germline V gene (reference sequence). V lost 2 bases to trimming and J lost 0 bases, with 10 bases between them. The CDR3 contains 16 residues. The CDR3 region has the DNA TGTGCCAGCAGCTTAAGGGACCTATCGAACACCGGGGAGCTGTTTTTT. This sequence encodes CASSLRDLSNTGELFF.

This clonotype was seen only a few times. The chain couples TRBV18 to TRBJ1-1; 7 positions agree with TRBD1. The CDR3 totals 16 residues. Germline lookup yields CDR1 KGHSH and CDR2 LQKENI. Germline trimming cut 4 bases from V and 4 bases from J; bases unmatched to any gene: 12. CDR3 in amino acids: CASSRKTTGVGTEAFF. Written as DNA, the CDR3 is TGTGCCAGCTCACGAAAAACAACAGGGGTGGGCACTGAAGCTTTCTTT.

There are many counts of this clonotype. The CDR3 DNA reads TGCGCCAGCAGCTCACAGGGGGCGCGGGTGAACACTGAAGCTTTCTTT. Residues: CASSSQGARVNTEAFF. The chain couples TRBV5-1 to TRBJ1-1; 9 nucleotides agree with TRBD1. This CDR3 is built from 16 residues. The V segment lost 3 bases and the J segment 0 bases; nucleotides outside the gene matches: 6. Germline V gene sequence: CDR1 SGHRS, CDR2 YFSETQ. The full variable domain, in which reference TRBV5-1 and TRBJ1-1 provide the parts outside the CDR3, is KAGVTQTPRYLIKTRGQQVTLSCSPISGHRSVSWYQQTPGQGLQFLFEYFSETQRNKGNFPGRFSGRQFSNSRSEMNVSTLELGDSALYLCASSSQGARVNTEAFFGQGTRLTVV.

This clonotype was found many times. CDR3 in amino acids: CASSYSAGYQPQHF. CDR3 sequence (DNA): TGTGCCAGCAGTTACTCGGCCGGATATCAGCCCCAGCATTTT. The chain is built from TRBV6-2 or TRBV6-3 and TRBJ1-5; D is unclear. Germline values: CDR1 MNHEY, CDR2 SVGEGT. Trimming took 0 bases from V and 5 from J, leaving 8 bases between them. The CDR3 runs to 14 residues.

This chain uses TRBV5-1 with TRBJ2-7; 7 nucleotides align to TRBD2. J gave up 7 bases and V 2 bases, and 9 bases lay outside the gene matches. Germline V gene data show CDR1 as SGHRS and CDR2 as YFSETQ. This CDR3 comprises 14 residues. The CDR3 sequence: CASSLFGGRGEQYF. For the CDR3, the DNA is TGCGCCAGCAGCTTATTTGGCGGGAGAGGAGAGCAGTACTTC.

This clonotype was observed a few times. Germline is not matched at one junction end, which may reflect a read error. The V gene is TRBV4-3, the J gene TRBJ2-7, with a possible D match to TRBD2 (5 bases). CDR3 size: 15 residues. Germline loops: CDR1 LGHNA, CDR2 YSLEER. The CDR3 sequence: CASSQWTASSYEKYF. The CDR3 DNA is TGCGCCAGCAGCCAGTGGACTGCCAGCTCCTACGAGAAGTACTTC.

The chain uses TRBV29-1 and TRBJ1-2, with D tentatively TRBD1 (6 bases). The CDR3 spans 13 residues. Looked up from germline, CDR1 is SQVTM and CDR2 is ANQGSEA. Trimming pared 6 bases from V and 0 bases from J, leaving 11 bases between. The CDR3 is CSVRGGTNYGYTF. CDR3 sequence (DNA): TGCAGCGTCCGAGGGGGGACTAACTATGGCTACACCTTC. Looking up the rest from reference TRBV29-1 and TRBJ1-2 gives the full variable domain: SAVISQKPSRDICQRGTSLTIQCQVDSQVTMMFWYRQQPGQSLTLIATANQGSEATYESGFVIDKFPISRPNLTFSTLTVSNMSPEDSSIYLCSVRGGTNYGYTFGSGTRLTVV.

Ten or more counts support this clonotype. V is TRBV10-3 and J is TRBJ2-1; possible D gene TRBD2, 5 bases. Trimming cost V 6 bases and J 7 bases, with 10 bases left between them. The CDR3 sequence is 12 residues long. The germline gives CDR1 ENHRY, CDR2 SYGVKD. CDR3 nucleotide sequence: TGTGCCATCAGCAACGGCGGGAATGAGCAGTTCTTC. This codes for CAISNGGNEQFF.

This clonotype occurred many times. J is TRBJ1-6 and V is TRBV5-1, with D possibly being TRBD1 (5 bases). V was shortened by 0 bases and J by 7 bases, with 11 bases between the two germline ends. Germline-derived CDR1 and CDR2 are SGHRS and YFSETQ. The CDR3 spans 15 residues. The DNA for the CDR3 is TGCGCCAGCAGCTTGGATAGAGGGGTGAATTCACCCCTCCACTTT. Protein product: CASSLDRGVNSPLHF.

J is TRBJ2-7 and V is TRBV6-1; TRBD1 matches at 7 bases. Losses at the gene ends were 5 bases for V and 2 bases for J; bases not matched to a gene: 6. The CDR3 contains 14 residues. CDR1 and CDR2 (germline): MNHNS, SASEGT. CDR3 amino acids: CASSPTTGPYEQYF. The CDR3 DNA reads TGTGCCAGCAGTCCGACGACAGGGCCCTACGAGCAGTACTTC.

This clonotype was detected a few times. This chain links TRBV7-2 with TRBJ2-5; D remains ambiguous. V was clipped by 5 bases and J by 12 bases, with 19 bases between them. This CDR3 contains 13 residues. Germline assignment: CDR1 SGHTA and CDR2 FQGNSA. CDR3 DNA sequence: TGTGCCAGCAGCCCCTCGGGCCAACCTGCGGAGTACTTC. Amino acids: CASSPSGQPAEYF.

The J gene is TRBJ2-3, the V gene TRBV7-9; D is tentatively TRBD1 or TRBD2 (6 bases each). CDR1 SEHNR and CDR2 FQNEAQ come from the germline V gene (reference sequence). V was pared by 2 bases and J by 8 bases, with 11 bases between. The CDR3 extends over 13 amino acids. CDR3 amino acids: CASSLSQGLTQYF. For the CDR3, the DNA is TGTGCCAGCAGCTTATCACAGGGACTTACGCAGTATTTT.

J is TRBJ2-6 and V is TRBV4-2, with TRBD2 matching over 9 bases. CDR1 and CDR2 (germline): LGHNA, YNFKEQ. The length of the CDR3 is 20 residues. Trimming took 5 bases from V and 0 from J; bases not matched to a gene: 14. The DNA for the CDR3 is TGTGCCAGCAGCACATCCTACCTAGCGGGATCTTACTCTGGGGCCAACGTCCTGACTTTC. This gives the protein CASSTSYLAGSYSGANVLTF.

The V gene is TRBV6-2 or TRBV6-3, the J gene TRBJ2-4; D might be TRBD1 or TRBD2, each matching 5 bases. In germline, CDR1 is MNHEY, CDR2 SVGEGT. There are 14 residues in the CDR3. The V and J ends lost 4 bases and 8 bases respectively, with 15 bases between them. CDR3: CASSSGTGSDIQYF. The CDR3 region has the DNA TGTGCCAGCAGTTCCGGGACGGGGAGTGACATTCAGTACTTC.

This clonotype was seen at least ten times. This chain joins TRBV20-1 and TRBJ2-5; D perhaps matches TRBD2 (6 bases). V lost 3 bases to trimming and J lost 7 bases, with 18 bases between them. The germline V gene encodes CDR1 DFQATT and CDR2 SNEGSKA (reference sequence). The CDR3 spans 14 residues. CDR3 in DNA: TGCAGTGCTAGTCAGGACTCCCAGGAGGGGACCCAGTACTTC. Amino acid sequence: CSASQDSQEGTQYF.

V is TRBV6-5 and J is TRBJ2-3; TRBD2 might be the D (6 bases). CDR3 size: 17 residues. The V gene lost 2 bases and the J gene lost 1 base, with 16 bases spanning the gap. Germline V gives CDR1 MNHEY, CDR2 SVGAGI. The CDR3 region is CASSYRRTGGGTDTQYF. CDR3 nucleotide sequence: TGTGCCAGCAGTTACAGGAGGACTGGCGGGGGCACAGATACGCAGTATTTT.

This clonotype was counted ten times or more. CDR3 sequence: CSALRHKDGYTF. In DNA form, the CDR3 reads TGCAGTGCTTTGAGACATAAAGACGGCTACACCTTC. The rearrangement uses TRBV20-1 and TRBJ1-2; D is ambiguous. V was trimmed by 5 bases and J by 8 bases, leaving 15 bases between them. Germline lookup yields CDR1 DFQATT and CDR2 SNEGSKA (reference sequence). The CDR3 extends over 12 amino acids.

This clonotype was counted many times. The V call is TRBV4-3, the J call TRBJ2-5; D perhaps matches TRBD1 (5 bases). CDR3 size: 14 residues. Germline V gene sequence: CDR1 LGHNA, CDR2 YSLEER. V dropped 4 bases and J dropped 2 bases, with 11 bases sitting between them. The CDR3, as DNA: TGCGCCAGCAGCCCAGGGTCTTTTCAAGAGACCCAGTACTTC. The encoded protein is CASSPGSFQETQYF.

This clonotype was seen a handful of times. This chain uses TRBV24-1 with TRBJ2-6; D is ambiguous. The CDR3 totals 20 residues. The ends were cut back, 2 bases at V and 0 bases at J, with 19 bases in the middle. Per germline, CDR1 KGHDR and CDR2 SFDVKD. The CDR3 nucleotides read TGTGCCACCAGTGATTCCACACGGCCAGTTTGGGTCTCTGGGGCCAACGTCCTGACTTTC. Translation gives CATSDSTRPVWVSGANVLTF.

Many counts were recorded for this clonotype. The chain links TRBV20-1 to TRBJ1-4; D gene ambiguous. Germline CDR1 reads DFQATT; CDR2 reads SNEGSKA (reference sequence). This CDR3 contains 12 residues. V lost 4 bases, J lost 7 bases, and 10 bases lay in between. DNA for the CDR3: TGCAGTGCTAAAGGGCCGCTTGAAAAACTGTTTTTT. Its translation is CSAKGPLEKLFF.

This clonotype occurred a few times. The chain couples TRBV14 to TRBJ2-2; 7 nucleotides agree with TRBD1. The CDR3 spans 16 residues. The germline V gene encodes CDR1 SGHDN and CDR2 FVKESK. The V and J ends lost 6 bases and 2 bases, in that order; junction bases with no gene match: 9. The CDR3 DNA sequence: TGTGCCAGCAGTCGAAAAGGGACAGCCAACACCGGGGAGCTGTTTTTT. Translating it yields CASSRKGTANTGELFF.

The chain employs TRBV30 and TRBJ2-7; no clear D. CDR1 GTSNPN and CDR2 SVGIG come from the germline V gene (reference sequence). Trimming took 5 bases from V and 9 from J, leaving 29 bases between them. CDR3 length: 16 residues. In nucleotides, the CDR3 is TGTGCCTGGTCTAGGTCCTCATACCAACTACGAGTAGGGCAGTACTTC. Encoded protein: CAWSRSSYQLRVGQYF.

V and J are TRBV20-1 and TRBJ2-2; no clear D. This CDR3 is built from 14 residues. Germline loops: CDR1 DFQATT, CDR2 SNEGSKA (reference sequence). The V gene lost 4 bases and the J gene lost 3 bases, with 12 bases spanning the gap. In DNA form, the CDR3 reads TGCAGTGCTACCACGGGTACGGACACCGGGGAGCTGTTTTTT. This sequence encodes CSATTGTDTGELFF.

This clonotype showed up just a few times. This chain links TRBV10-1 with TRBJ2-1; 11 nucleotides line up with TRBD2. There are 15 residues in the CDR3. V lost 6 bases, J lost 10 bases, and 11 bases stayed unmatched. Looked up from germline, CDR1 is WNHNN and CDR2 is SYGVQD (reference sequence). Here the CDR3 DNA reads TGCGCCAGCAGCCTTGGGCTAGCGGGGGGCGGAGAGCAGTTCTTC. Translated: CASSLGLAGGGEQFF.

The chain carries TRBV11-2 and TRBJ2-1; weak D call: TRBD2 (6 bases). This CDR3 is 16 amino acids long. Trimming removed 6 bases from V and 5 bases from J, with 20 bases in between. CDR1 is SGHAT, CDR2 FQNNGV, per germline. The CDR3 sequence is CASRPSGRLTNNEQFF. In DNA, the CDR3 is TGTGCCAGCAGACCGAGTGGGAGGCTAACGAACAATGAGCAGTTCTTC.

This clonotype was detected a few times. CDR3 DNA: TGTGCCAGCAGGAGGACGAATAGCAATCAGCCCCAGCATTTT. Translated, it gives CASRRTNSNQPQHF. The chain links TRBV6-2 or TRBV6-3 to TRBJ1-5; D is uncertain. V shed 6 bases and J shed 0 bases, with 9 bases lying between them. Germline V gene sequence: CDR1 MNHEY, CDR2 SVGEGT. This CDR3 contains 14 residues.

The V and J genes are TRBV3-1 and TRBJ2-7; TRBD1 matches 7 bases. The CDR3 contains 13 residues. Germline values: CDR1 LGHDT, CDR2 YNNKEL (reference sequence). The V gene end was trimmed by 4 bases and the J gene end by 13 bases; junction bases not matched to a gene: 13. The CDR3 region has the DNA TGTGCCAGCAGCCTCAAGATGGGGACAGATGTATACTTC. This translates into CASSLKMGTDVYF.

This clonotype came up a few times. In DNA form, the CDR3 reads TGCGCCAGCAGCTTGATAAGGGGGCGAAGTACCGGGGAGCTGTTTTTT. It yields the protein CASSLIRGRSTGELFF. The chain recombines TRBV5-1 with TRBJ2-2; 7 bases map to TRBD1. The V gene end was trimmed by 1 base and the J gene end by 5 bases; junction bases not matched to a gene: 8. CDR1 and CDR2 from the germline V gene are SGHRS and YFSETQ. CDR3 length: 16 residues.

The rearrangement links TRBV20-1 to TRBJ2-7; D might be TRBD2 (6 bases). V was shortened by 4 bases and J by 6 bases, with 13 bases between the two germline ends. Germline CDR1 is DFQATT and CDR2 is SNEGSKA (reference sequence). The CDR3 length is 12 residues. The CDR3 DNA is TGCAGTGCTATCGATCGGGAGATCGAGCAGTACTTC. Encoded protein: CSAIDREIEQYF.

This clonotype has at least ten counts. The chain recombines TRBV6-1 with TRBJ2-5, with D possibly matching TRBD2 (5 bases). The V gene's germline CDR1 is MNHNS and CDR2 SASEGT. The CDR3 consists of 13 residues. Trimming cost V 6 bases and J 1 base, with 9 bases left between them. The CDR3 is CASSPTSQETQYF. The DNA for the CDR3 is TGTGCCAGCAGCCCCACTAGCCAAGAGACCCAGTACTTC.